This T cell receptor beta chain was recorded in a study of chemoradiotherapy in HPV16-positive cancers. Sequencing used immunoSEQ multiplex PCR; TCRdb keeps in-frame clones, though not all of them. The sample has about 21,000 clones; roughly 86% are singletons. After removal of 0 bases from V and 4 bases from J, the junction contained 13 bases not matched to a gene. The CDR3 has 21 residues. Germline V CDR1 and CDR2: SGHTA, FQGNSA. The receptor was derived from a human donor with HPV-associated anogenital cancer. Sequenced here: blood, sampled from a patient who underwent chemoradiotherapy. The chain has TRBV7-2 and TRBJ2-2, with TRBD2 matching 14 bases. The CDR3 DNA sequence: TGTGCCAGCAGCTTAGCCCGATTAAAGACTAGCGGGGGGGCCAGCACCGGGGAGCTGTTTTTT. The encoded protein is CASSLARLKTSGGASTGELFF.